The text below deals with one TCR beta chain. As yet, its antigen is unknown. The PCR made use of 60 Vbeta and 13 Jbeta primers. Sequenced by immunoSEQ multiplex PCR; TCRdb stores in-frame clones only, minus some. Here the sample spans around 300,000 clones, 84% being singletons. The data stem from a study of cytomegalovirus exposure and HLA in healthy donors. The CDR3 is made up of 14 amino acids. Germline CDR1 reads LNHDA; CDR2 reads SQIVND (reference sequence). Trimming stripped 0 bases from V and 1 base from J, with 7 bases between. Study-level results: Donor immune exposure was known only as CMV serostatus.

Sequenced input: PBMCs. This clonotype was sampled from a woman in her thirties or forties in good health and CMV-seropositive. The rearrangement joins TRBV19 to TRBJ2-7; D not resolved. The CDR3 DNA reads as TGTGCCAGTAGTATAGATCTGGCTTCCTACGAGCAGTACTTC. This encodes CASSIDLASYEQYF.